This TCR beta chain was captured by sequencing in a study of T-cell reconstitution after alpha-beta-depleted transplantation in children. Study findings and constraints: T-cell counts and diversity at one year following transplant were attributed mainly to newly produced T cells. Several hundred expanded graft clones reportedly were the source of alpha-beta T cells about two months after transplant. TCRbeta diversity was high at day 60 in some patients (a result of surviving recipient T cells and thymic progenitors).

This clonotype was seen ten or more times. Its specificity is unknown. Trimming took off 3 bases at V and 4 bases at J, with 6 bases between the two ends. CDR1 is SNHLY and CDR2 is FYNNEI in the germline V gene. The CDR3 runs 13 residues. It was with unique molecular identifiers that the TCRbeta library was prepared. MiXCR, run by TCRdb on the PCR reads, gives a single entry per CDR3 protein. The table includes about 510,000 distinct CDR3 sequences, 9.5% to 12% detected once. The chain joins TRBV2 to TRBJ2-2; D is undetermined. The sample here was PBMCs, mostly from graft donor cells, taken 180 days after TCRalphabeta/CD19-depleted stem cell transplant. The receptor's source is a female patient aged 2-15 years who had a stem cell transplant for aplastic anemia, so the T cells may come from the graft donor. The CDR3 region has the DNA TGTGCCAGCAGTGATCGTGCCACCGGGGAGCTGTTTTTT. Residues: CASSDRATGELFF.